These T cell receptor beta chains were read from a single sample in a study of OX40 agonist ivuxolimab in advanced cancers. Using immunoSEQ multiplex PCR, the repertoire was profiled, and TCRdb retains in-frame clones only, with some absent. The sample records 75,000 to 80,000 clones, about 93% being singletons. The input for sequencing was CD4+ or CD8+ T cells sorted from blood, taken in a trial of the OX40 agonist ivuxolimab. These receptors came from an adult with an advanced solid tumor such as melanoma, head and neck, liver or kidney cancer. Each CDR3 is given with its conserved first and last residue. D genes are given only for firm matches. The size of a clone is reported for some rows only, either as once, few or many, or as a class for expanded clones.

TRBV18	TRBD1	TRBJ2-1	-	TGTGCCAGCTCACCACCGGGACAGGGAAAGTTAAATGAGCAGTTCTTC	CASSPPGQGKLNEQFF
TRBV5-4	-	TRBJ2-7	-	TGTGCCGGTTCAATGACCTACGAGCAGTACTTC	CAGSMTYEQYF
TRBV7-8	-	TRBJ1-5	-	TGTGCCAGCAGCTTAGCGTTCAGTAGCAATCAGCCCCAGCATTTT	CASSLAFSSNQPQHF
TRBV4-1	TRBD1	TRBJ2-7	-	TGCGCCAGCAGCCAAGATGGACAGGGGGCATACGAGCAGTACTTC	CASSQDGQGAYEQYF
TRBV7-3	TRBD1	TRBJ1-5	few	TGTGCCAGCAGCTTGGGGACAGGGCCGGGTCAGCCCCAGCATTTT	CASSLGTGPGQPQHF
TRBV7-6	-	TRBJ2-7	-	TGTGCCAGCAGCGCCCGGGACACCGCCCCGGGTGAACAGTACTTC	CASSARDTAPGEQYF
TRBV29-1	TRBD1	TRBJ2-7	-	TGCAGCGTCGAGAGAGGGGGTGCAGGGGGAACCTACGAGCAGTACTTC	CSVERGGAGGTYEQYF
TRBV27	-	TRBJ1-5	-	TGTGCCAGCAGGGAGGGTTACAATCAGCCCCAGCATTTT	CASREGYNQPQHF
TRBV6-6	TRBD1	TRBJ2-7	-	TGTGCCAGCAGTTTGACAGGGGACGAGCAGTACTTC	CASSLTGDEQYF
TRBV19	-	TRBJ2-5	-	TGTGCCAGTAGTCCTTCATTCGGACGCTTAGAGACCCAGTACTTC	CASSPSFGRLETQYF
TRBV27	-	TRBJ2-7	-	TGTGCCAGCAGTTTAAGGTCAACAACCTCCTACGAGCAGTACTTC	CASSLRSTTSYEQYF
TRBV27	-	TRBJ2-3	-	TGTGCCAGCAGTTTAGGACTAACGAAGACAGATACGCAGTATTTT	CASSLGLTKTDTQYF
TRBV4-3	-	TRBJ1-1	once	TGCGCCAGCAGCCAAGATATGCCTATGAACACTGAAGCTTTCTTT	CASSQDMPMNTEAFF
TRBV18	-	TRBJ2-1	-	TGTGCCAGCTCACCAGACATCTTAAACTACAATGAGCAGTTCTTC	CASSPDILNYNEQFF
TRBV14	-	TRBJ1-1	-	TGTGCCAGCAGCCCTTTCCTTACTGAAGCTTTCTTT	CASSPFLTEAFF
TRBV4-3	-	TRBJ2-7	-	TGCGCCAGCAGCCCCGGAGGGGAACCCTACGAGCAGTACTTC	CASSPGGEPYEQYF
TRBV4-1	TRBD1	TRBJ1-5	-	TGCGCCAGCAGCCACCTAACAGTGGGACAGGGGGGCAATCAGCCCCAGCATTTT	CASSHLTVGQGGNQPQHF
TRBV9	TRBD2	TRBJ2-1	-	TGTGCCAGCAGCGCGGGACTAGGTCTGGGTGAGCAGTTCTTC	CASSAGLGLGEQFF
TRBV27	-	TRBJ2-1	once	TGTGCCAGCACCCAGGGTACCCCCTACAATGAGCAGTTCTTC	CASTQGTPYNEQFF
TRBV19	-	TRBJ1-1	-	TGTGCCAGTAGTATCAGCTTACCGATGAACACTGAAGCTTTCTTT	CASSISLPMNTEAFF
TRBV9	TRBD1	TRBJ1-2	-	TGTGCCAGCACCCGGGGAACAGGGGCCCCCAACTATGGCTACACCTTC	CASTRGTGAPNYGYTF
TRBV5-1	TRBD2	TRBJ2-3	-	TGCGCCAGCAGCTTGGGGACTAGCGGGGGAAGAGGGGCAGATACGCAGTATTTT	CASSLGTSGGRGADTQYF
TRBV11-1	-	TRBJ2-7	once	TGTGCCAGCAGCCAAGGGACGGGTCACTACGAGCAGTACTTC	CASSQGTGHYEQYF
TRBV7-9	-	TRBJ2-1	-	TGTGCCAGCAGCTCAACAGCGGGACACCCTTCCCATGAGCAGTTCTTC	CASSSTAGHPSHEQFF
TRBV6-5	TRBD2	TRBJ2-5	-	TGTGCCAGCAGTTACTCGCCTAGCGGGGGGGAGACCCAGTACTTC	CASSYSPSGGETQYF
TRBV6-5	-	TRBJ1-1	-	TGTGCCAGCAGTTACCTAGGGGCTTGGGACACTGAAGCTTTCTTT	CASSYLGAWDTEAFF
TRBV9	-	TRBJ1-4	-	TGTGCCAGCAGCGCCACTGGGACTGAAAAACTGTTTTTT	CASSATGTEKLFF
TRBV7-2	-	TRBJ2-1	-	TGTGCCAGCAGCCCCGGGACTTCATACAATGAGCAGTTCTTC	CASSPGTSYNEQFF
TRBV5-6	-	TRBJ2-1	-	TGTGCCAGCAGCTGGGCCTCTAGGGACAATGAGCAGTTCTTC	CASSWASRDNEQFF
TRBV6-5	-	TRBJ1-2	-	TGTGCCAGCAGTTACGACGGGGAAGGGTACTATGGCTACACCTTC	CASSYDGEGYYGYTF
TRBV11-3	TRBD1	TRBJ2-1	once	TGTGCCAGCAGCCACAGGGGTGGTGAGCAGTTCTTC	CASSHRGGEQFF
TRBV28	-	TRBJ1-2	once	TGTGCCAGCAGGAGATGGGGGCAAAACTATGGCTACACCTTC	CASRRWGQNYGYTF
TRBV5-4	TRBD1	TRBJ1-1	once	TGTGCCAGCAGCTTGGACAGGGGCGGGAACACTGAAGCTTTCTTT	CASSLDRGGNTEAFF
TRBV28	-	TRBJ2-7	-	TGTGCCAGCAGCCTAGGGTACCAGCAGTACTTC	CASSLGYQQYF
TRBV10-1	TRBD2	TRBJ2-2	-	TGCGCCAGCAGTGAGACTAGCGGAGAGAACACCGGGGAGCTGTTTTTT	CASSETSGENTGELFF
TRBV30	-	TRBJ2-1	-	TGTGCCTGGTCCACTACGGGTGAGCAGTTCTTC	CAWSTTGEQFF
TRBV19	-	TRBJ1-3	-	TGTGCCAGTAGTATGGGCAGGTCTGGAAACACCATATATTTT	CASSMGRSGNTIYF
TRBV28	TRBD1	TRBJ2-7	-	TGTGCCAGCAGTAGGGACAGGTCCCTTAAGGAGCAGTACTTC	CASSRDRSLKEQYF
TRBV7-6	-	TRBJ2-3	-	TGTGCCAGCAGCGATCCTGCGCCAGATACGCAGTATTTT	CASSDPAPDTQYF
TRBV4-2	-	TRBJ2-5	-	TGTGCCAGCAGCCAAGATCTAGCAGTCCCGGGCCAAGAGACCCAGTACTTC	CASSQDLAVPGQETQYF
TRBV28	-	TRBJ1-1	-	TGTGCCAGCAGAGACAATACGGGAATTGGTGAAGCTTTCTTT	CASRDNTGIGEAFF
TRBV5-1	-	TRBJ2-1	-	TGCGCCAGCAGCTTGGGACAGGAGCAGTTCTTC	CASSLGQEQFF
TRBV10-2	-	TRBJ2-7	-	TGCGCCAGCAGGACAGTAAACTACGAGCAGTACTTC	CASRTVNYEQYF
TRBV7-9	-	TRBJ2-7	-	TGTGCCAGCAGCTTTTCAGGGCTCAGTAGATGGGAGCAGTACTTC	CASSFSGLSRWEQYF
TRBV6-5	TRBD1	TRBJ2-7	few	TGTGCCAGCAGCTGGGACAGGAGGGAGCAGTACTTC	CASSWDRREQYF
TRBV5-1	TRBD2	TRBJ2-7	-	TGCGCCAGCAGCTCCGGGACTAGCAGGACCGTGGACTACGAGCAGTACTTC	CASSSGTSRTVDYEQYF
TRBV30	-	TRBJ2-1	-	TGTGCCTGGAGTGTAGAGGGTTGGAATGAGCAGTTCTTC	CAWSVEGWNEQFF
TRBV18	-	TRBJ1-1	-	TGTGCCAGCTCACCTGGGGAGAGCAACACTGAAGCTTTCTTT	CASSPGESNTEAFF
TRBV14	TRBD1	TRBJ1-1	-	TGTGCCAGCAGTTCGACAGGGGATAACACTGAAGCTTTCTTT	CASSSTGDNTEAFF
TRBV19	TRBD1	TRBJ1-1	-	TGTGCCAGTATCCGCGCAGGGGGGGGACAGGCTTTCTTT	CASIRAGGGQAFF
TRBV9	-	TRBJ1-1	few	TGTGCCAGCAGCGCCTCCCCCGGGGAAGAAGCTTTCTTT	CASSASPGEEAFF
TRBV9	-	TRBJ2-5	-	TGTGCCAGCAGTGCGAACAGGGCCAACACGCACCAAGAGACCCAGTACTTC	CASSANRANTHQETQYF
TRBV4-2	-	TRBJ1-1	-	TGTGCCAGCAGCCAAGATCTTCGGTGGACAGTTGGGAACACTGAAGCTTTCTTT	CASSQDLRWTVGNTEAFF
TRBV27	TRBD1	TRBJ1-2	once	TGTGCCAGCAGTGGCGGGACAGCCCTCCATGGCTACACCTTC	CASSGGTALHGYTF
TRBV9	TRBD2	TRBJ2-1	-	TGTGCCAGCAGCGTTCAAGCGGGGACCTACAATGAGCAGTTCTTC	CASSVQAGTYNEQFF
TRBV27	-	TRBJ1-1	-	TGTGCCAGCAGTTTATCTTCGGGCGGGAACACTGAAGCTTTCTTT	CASSLSSGGNTEAFF
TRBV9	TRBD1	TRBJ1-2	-	TGTGCCAGCAGCGGGCCCGGGCACAGGGGAAATGGCTACACCTTC	CASSGPGHRGNGYTF